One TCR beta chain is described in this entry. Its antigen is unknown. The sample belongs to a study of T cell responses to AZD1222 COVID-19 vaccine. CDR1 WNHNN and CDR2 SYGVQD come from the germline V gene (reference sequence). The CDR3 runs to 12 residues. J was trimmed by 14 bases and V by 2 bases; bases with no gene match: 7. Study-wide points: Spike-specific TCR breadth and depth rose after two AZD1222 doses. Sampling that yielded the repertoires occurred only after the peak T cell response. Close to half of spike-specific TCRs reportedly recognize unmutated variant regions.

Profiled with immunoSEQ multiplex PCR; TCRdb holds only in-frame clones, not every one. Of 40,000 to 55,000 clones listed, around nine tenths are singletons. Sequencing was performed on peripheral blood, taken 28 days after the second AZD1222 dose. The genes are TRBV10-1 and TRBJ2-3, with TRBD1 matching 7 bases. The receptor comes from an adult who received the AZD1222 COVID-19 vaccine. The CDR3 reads CASSEVRQGRYF. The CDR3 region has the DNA TGCGCCAGCAGTGAGGTTAGACAGGGCCGGTATTTT.